The following is a T cell receptor beta chain sequence with its context. Its antigen is unidentified. The sample belongs to a study of post-analysis software for immune sequencing data. The V and J ends lost 4 bases and 9 bases, in that order; junction bases with no gene match: 9. There are 15 residues in the CDR3. From germline, CDR1 is LGHDT and CDR2 YNNKEL (reference sequence). Unique molecular identifiers were carried by the TCR beta cDNA libraries. There were 1 to 10 million T cells, and 510,000 or so cDNA molecules came from them. Each CDR3 protein is one row after TCRdb ran MiXCR on the PCR reads. The sample has about 160,000 distinct CDR3 sequences; under 40% are singletons. Points from the study as a whole: Five TRBV segments, including TRBV5-6, TRBV5-1 and TRBV20-1, were more frequent in patients than controls.

The sequence was collected from a girl aged 10-17 years with multiple sclerosis. This chain uses TRBV3-1 with TRBJ1-6; 7 bases align to TRBD1. The material was blood, obtained after autologous hematopoietic stem cell transplantation. Here the CDR3 reads CASSPRGTAISPLHF. In nucleotides, the CDR3 is TGTGCCAGCAGCCCCCGTGGGACAGCAATTTCACCCCTCCACTTT.